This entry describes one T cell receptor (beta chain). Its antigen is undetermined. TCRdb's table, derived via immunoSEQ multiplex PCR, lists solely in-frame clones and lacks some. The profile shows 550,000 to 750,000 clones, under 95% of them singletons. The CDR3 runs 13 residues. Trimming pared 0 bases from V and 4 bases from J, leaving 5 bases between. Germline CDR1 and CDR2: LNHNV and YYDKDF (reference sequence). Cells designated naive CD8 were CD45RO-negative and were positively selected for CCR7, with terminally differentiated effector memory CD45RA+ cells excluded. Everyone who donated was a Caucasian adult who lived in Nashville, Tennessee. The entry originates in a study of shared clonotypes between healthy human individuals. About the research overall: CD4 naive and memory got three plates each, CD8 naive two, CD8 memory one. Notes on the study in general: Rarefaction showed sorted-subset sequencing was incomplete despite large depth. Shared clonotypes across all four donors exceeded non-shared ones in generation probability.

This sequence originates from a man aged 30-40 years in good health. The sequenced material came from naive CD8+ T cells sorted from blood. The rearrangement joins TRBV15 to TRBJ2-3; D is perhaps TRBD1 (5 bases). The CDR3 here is CATSRDRADTQYF. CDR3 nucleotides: TGTGCCACCAGCAGAGACAGGGCAGATACGCAGTATTTT.